Sequencing of this T cell receptor beta chain was carried out in a study of identical twins. This CDR3 region has 14 residues. CDR1 and CDR2 from the germline V gene are LGHNA and YSLEER. Trimming removed 3 bases at V and 3 bases at J, with 12 bases between. TCRdb re-analysed the 5' RACE reads in MiXCR, keeping a single row per CDR3 protein. The sample records some 590,000 distinct CDR3 sequences, approximately 10% being singletons. The data were also submitted as part of a second study, on yellow fever vaccine responses in identical twins.

What was sequenced was PBMCs. V and J are TRBV4-3 and TRBJ2-7; tentative D call: TRBD2 (6 bases). The sequence derives from a woman between 18 and 29 years old in good health. CDR3: CASSQDPRDYEQYF. Here the CDR3 DNA reads TGCGCCAGCAGCCAGGACCCGCGGGACTACGAGCAGTACTTC.